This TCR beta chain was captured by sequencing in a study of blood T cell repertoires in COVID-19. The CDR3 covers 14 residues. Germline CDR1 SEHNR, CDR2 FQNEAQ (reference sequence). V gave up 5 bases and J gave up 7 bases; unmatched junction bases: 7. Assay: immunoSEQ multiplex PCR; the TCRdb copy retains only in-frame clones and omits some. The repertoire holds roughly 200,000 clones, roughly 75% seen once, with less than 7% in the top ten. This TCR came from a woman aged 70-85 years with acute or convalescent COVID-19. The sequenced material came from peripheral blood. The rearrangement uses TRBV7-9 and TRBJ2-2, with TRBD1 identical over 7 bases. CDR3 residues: CASSPRTGVGELFF. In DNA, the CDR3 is TGTGCCAGCAGCCCAAGAACAGGGGTCGGGGAGCTGTTTTTT. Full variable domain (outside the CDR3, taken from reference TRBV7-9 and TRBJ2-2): DTGVSQNPRHKITKRGQNVTFRCDPISEHNRLYWYRQTLGQGPEFLTYFQNEAQLEKSRLLSDRFSAERPKGSFSTLEIQRTEQGDSAMYLCASSPRTGVGELFFGEGSRLTVL.